The 2 T cell receptor beta chains given below trace back to one sample, sequenced in a study of blood T cell repertoires in COVID-19. The assay was immunoSEQ multiplex PCR, and TCRdb's table has in-frame clones only and misses some. This table holds more than 150,000 clones, under 90% found once. Sequencing was done on a sample of peripheral blood. These receptors were taken from a man between 60 and 75 years old with acute or convalescent COVID-19.

This rearrangement joins TRBV5-5 to TRBJ1-2; TRBD1 matches 11 bases. V dropped 4 bases and J dropped 4; count of bases not matched to a gene: 6. Germline CDR1 SGHKS, CDR2 YYEKEE (reference sequence). This CDR3 comprises 15 residues. The chain's CDR3 is CASSLRTGGIYGYTF. DNA for the CDR3: TGTGCCAGCAGCCTTAGGACAGGGGGCATCTATGGCTACACCTTC.

The chain joins TRBV9 to TRBJ1-4; the D gene is possibly TRBD1 (5 bases). Trimming cost V 0 bases and J 8 bases, with 11 bases left between them. From germline, CDR1 is SGDLS and CDR2 YYNGEE. The CDR3 is made up of 14 amino acids. The CDR3 region is CASSVAQGGEKLFF. The CDR3 nucleotides read TGTGCCAGCAGCGTAGCTCAGGGTGGCGAAAAACTGTTTTTT.